This TCR beta chain was obtained from a study of T cell responses to AZD1222 COVID-19 vaccine. About this clone itself: Its antigen is not identified. One end of the junction does not line up with germline, which may come from a read error.

CDR1 and CDR2 (germline): SGHDT, YYEEEE. This CDR3 is 13 amino acids long. Study conclusions and caveats: Nearly half of the spike-specific TCRs reportedly recognize variant regions that carry no mutations. Following two doses of AZD1222, Spike-specific TCR breadth and depth rose. Clonal diversity was possibly underestimated; the donors were predominantly white British and more often female.

TCRdb's table, derived via immunoSEQ multiplex PCR, lists solely in-frame clones and lacks some. The sample contains some 150,000 clones, around 90% of which appear only once. The TCR was taken from an adult who received the MenACWY meningococcal vaccine as a control. This sample comprised peripheral blood, obtained 28 days after the second dose of the MenACWY control vaccine. J is TRBJ1-2 and V is TRBV5-6; D gene uncertain. In nucleotides, the CDR3 is TGTGCCAGCAGCTTGGCCCGTCCCTATAGCTACACCTTC. Residues: CASSLARPYSYTF.